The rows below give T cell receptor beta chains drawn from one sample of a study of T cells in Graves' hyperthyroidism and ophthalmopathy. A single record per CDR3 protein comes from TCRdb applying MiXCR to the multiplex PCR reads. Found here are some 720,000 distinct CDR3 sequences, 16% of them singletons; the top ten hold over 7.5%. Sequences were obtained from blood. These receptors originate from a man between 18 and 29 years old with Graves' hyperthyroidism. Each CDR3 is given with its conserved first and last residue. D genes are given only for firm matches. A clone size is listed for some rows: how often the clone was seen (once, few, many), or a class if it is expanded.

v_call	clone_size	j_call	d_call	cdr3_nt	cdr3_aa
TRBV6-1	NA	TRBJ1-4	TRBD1	TGTGCCAGCAGGACGACCGGGACAGGGGGTGAAAAACTGTTTTTT	CASRTTGTGGEKLFF
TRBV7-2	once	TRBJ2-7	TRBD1	TGTGCCAGCAGCGTGGACAGGGTGGGGGAGCAGTACTTC	CASSVDRVGEQYF
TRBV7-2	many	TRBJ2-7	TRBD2	TGTGCCAGCAGTTTCGCCGGGGGGGTCTCCTACGAGCAGTACTTC	CASSFAGGVSYEQYF
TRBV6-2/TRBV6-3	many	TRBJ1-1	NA	TGTGCCAGCAGTTACTCGGCTCGGAGGAACACTGAAGCTTTCTTT	CASSYSARRNTEAFF
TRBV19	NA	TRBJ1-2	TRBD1	TGTGCCAGTAGTATAGAGGGGACAGCGGATTTACCCGATGGCTACACCTTC	CASSIEGTADLPDGYTF
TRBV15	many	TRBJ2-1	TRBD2	TGTGCCACCATGAGAACTAGCGGGAGGGCCAATGAGCAGTTCTTC	CATMRTSGRANEQFF
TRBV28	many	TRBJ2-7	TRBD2	TGTGCCAGCAGTTTGGCTCCGGGGACTACTTATTACTACGAGCAGTACTTC	CASSLAPGTTYYYEQYF
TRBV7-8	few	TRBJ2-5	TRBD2	TGTGCCAGCACCTTCCCGAGGGCGGGAGTCCAAGAGACCCAGTACTTC	CASTFPRAGVQETQYF
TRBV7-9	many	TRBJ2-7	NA	TGTGCCAGCAGGTTAAGGGACATTGACTCCTACGAGCAGTACTTC	CASRLRDIDSYEQYF
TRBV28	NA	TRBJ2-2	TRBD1	TGTGCCAGCAGTTTTCCGGGACAGGGTGTATTCACCGGGGAGCTGTTTTTT	CASSFPGQGVFTGELFF
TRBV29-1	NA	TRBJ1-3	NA	TGCAGCGTACGGGTAACTGGAAACACCATATATTTT	CSVRVTGNTIYF
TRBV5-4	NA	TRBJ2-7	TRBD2	TGTGCCAGCAGCTTTACTAGCGGGAGTTTGTCCTACGAGCAGTACTTC	CASSFTSGSLSYEQYF
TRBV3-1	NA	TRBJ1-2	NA	TGTGCCAGCAGCCCCGGGGGCCCGTTTGGATCCTTC	CASSPGGPFGSF
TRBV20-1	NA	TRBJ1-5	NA	TGCAGTGCAAGTGGGGGAAATAGCAATCAGCCCCAGCATTTT	CSASGGNSNQPQHF
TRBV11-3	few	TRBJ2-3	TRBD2	TGTGCCAGCAGCTTAGATTACCGGACTAGCGAACTTGGAACAGATACGCAGTATTTT	CASSLDYRTSELGTDTQYF
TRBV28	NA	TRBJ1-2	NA	TGTGCCACCTCTCGACCGGGCCAGTCATATGGCTACACCTTC	CATSRPGQSYGYTF
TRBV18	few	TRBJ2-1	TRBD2	TGTGCCAGCTCACCGGGTAGCGGGAGGGATGAGCAGTTCTTC	CASSPGSGRDEQFF
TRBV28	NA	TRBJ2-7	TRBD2	TGTGCCTCCGCGTGGGTCGCGGGAGTCGGGCACTACGAGCAGTACTTC	CASAWVAGVGHYEQYF
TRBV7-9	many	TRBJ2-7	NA	TGTGCCAGCAGCTTAAGGGGGATGGGAGACCCCTACGAGCAGTACTTC	CASSLRGMGDPYEQYF
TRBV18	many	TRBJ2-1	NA	TGTGCCAGCTCACCACCCGCAGGGGCCCAATCTGGGGAGCAGTTCTTC	CASSPPAGAQSGEQFF
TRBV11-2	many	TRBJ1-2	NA	TGTGCCAGCAGCTTAGATTTCGGCAGAACCTATGGCTACACCTTC	CASSLDFGRTYGYTF
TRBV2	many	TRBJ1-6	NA	TGTGCCAGCAGTTCTGGGGGCGGGGATTCACCCCTCCACTTT	CASSSGGGDSPLHF
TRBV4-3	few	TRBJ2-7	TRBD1	TGCGCCAGCAGCCAGGAAGACAGGGGGCGCGGCTACGAGCAGTACTTC	CASSQEDRGRGYEQYF
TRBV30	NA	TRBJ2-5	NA	TGTGCCTGGGTTCCCGGGACCCAGGCGTGGGAGACCCAGTACTTC	CAWVPGTQAWETQYF
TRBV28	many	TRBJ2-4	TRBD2	TGTGCCAGCAGTTTAAAGTCAGCGGGACAAAACATTCAGTACTTC	CASSLKSAGQNIQYF
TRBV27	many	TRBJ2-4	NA	TGTGCCAGCAGCCTCACTCATCGGTCCATTCAGTACTTC	CASSLTHRSIQYF
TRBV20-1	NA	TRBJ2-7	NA	TGCAGTGCTGAAGAGTCCGCTGGTGAGCAGTACTTC	CSAEESAGEQYF
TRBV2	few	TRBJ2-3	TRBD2	TGTGCCAGCAGGGTAGCGGGAGGGCGCACCCGGGGAGATACGCAGTATTTT	CASRVAGGRTRGDTQYF
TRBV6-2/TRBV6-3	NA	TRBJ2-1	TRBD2	TGTGCCAGCAGTTACTACCGGCGGACTAGCGGGAGTAAAAGGGGAAATGAGCAGTTCTTC	CASSYYRRTSGSKRGNEQFF